This T cell receptor beta chain came from a study of post-analysis software for immune sequencing data. Study context: Both relapsing-remitting and secondary progressive multiple sclerosis featured among the disease courses, as did progressive-relapsing multiple sclerosis. Findings and limits, study-wide: Compared with controls, patients had more of 4 to 6 TRBV segments, including TRBV5-6, TRBV5-1 and TRBV20-1. Relative to controls, patients with multiple sclerosis showed significantly lower normalized Chao1 diversity. F measure clustering grouped samples strongly by preparation batch.

The CDR3 has 18 amino acids. The V and J ends lost 7 bases and 2 bases respectively, with 24 bases between them. Notes on this clonotype: Its antigen is not identified.

Unique molecular identifiers had been added to the TCR beta cDNA libraries. From about 0.98 to 11 million T cells, 400,000 to 500,000 cDNA molecules were obtained. TCRdb itself ran the PCR reads through MiXCR, one entry per CDR3 protein. This table has roughly 800,000 distinct CDR3 sequences, 35% to 55% appearing once. The sequence was collected from a girl aged 5 to 17 with multiple sclerosis. Sequenced sample: blood. V is TRBV12-3 or TRBV12-4 and J is TRBJ2-1, with D perhaps TRBD2 (6 bases). The CDR3 region is CASTIGGGTQGPYNEQFF. Written as DNA, the CDR3 is TGTGCCAGCACCATAGGTGGGGGGACCCAAGGCCCCTACAATGAGCAGTTCTTC.